These T cell receptor beta chains were read from a single sample in a study of shared clonotypes between healthy human individuals. Sequencing was performed with immunoSEQ multiplex PCR; in TCRdb, only in-frame clones are kept and a portion is missing. The sample has about 2.2 million clones, about 94% seen once. Sequencing used naive CD8+ T cells from PBMCs. The receptors stem from a man aged 18 to 30 in good health. Some clones in this sample may be carry-over from other donors' samples. The conserved cysteine and the conserved F or W are not part of the CDR3 here. The D gene is left open where the match is weak.

j_call,d_call,v_call,cdr3_aa
TRBJ2-5,TRBD2,TRBV28,ASSSIILATHQETQY
TRBJ2-7,-,TRBV28,ASSLMLGVGEQY
TRBJ2-7,-,TRBV4-2,ASSQRDEQY
TRBJ1-2,-,TRBV27,ASTQRGTGWDGYT
TRBJ2-7,-,TRBV6-5,ASSPYPRSSYEQY
TRBJ1-5,-,TRBV6-1,ASSEAVSSNQPQH
TRBJ2-5,-,TRBV28,ASSFGWTGETQY
TRBJ2-1,-,TRBV4-1,ASSQGAPSYNEQF
TRBJ1-5,-,TRBV5-4,ASRRTGIWNQPQH
TRBJ2-5,TRBD2,TRBV7-8,ASSLERRKRGETQY
TRBJ2-4,-,TRBV5-1,ASSQGHQLAKNIQY
TRBJ2-1,TRBD2,TRBV19,ASLPSSGSYNEQF
TRBJ1-2,-,TRBV30,AWSVGNNYGYT
TRBJ2-7,TRBD2,TRBV9,ASSGPSDSGIYEQY
TRBJ2-3,-,TRBV7-8,ASSLEYRAADTQY
TRBJ1-2,-,TRBV10-3,AISEPGTAYGYT
TRBJ2-1,-,TRBV7-6,ASSLVLGGNEQF
TRBJ2-7,-,TRBV27,ASSLLAGSNEQY
TRBJ2-3,-,TRBV7-2,ASSLGVAYSTDTQY
TRBJ2-2,TRBD1,TRBV6-5,AIGTGGPGELF
TRBJ2-2,-,TRBV19,ASSIDSWRANTGELF
TRBJ2-4,-,TRBV4-3,ASSQDPIQNIQY
TRBJ2-1,TRBD2,TRBV16,ASSQSIAGSSYNEQF
TRBJ2-7,TRBD2,TRBV7-9,ASSPGTSGSGEQY
TRBJ2-1,-,TRBV9,ASSPRSGSYNEQF
TRBJ2-3,-,TRBV28,ASSFPPLQY
TRBJ2-2,-,TRBV9,ASSQSKRGNTGELF
TRBJ2-5,-,TRBV6-1,ASSERPAYQETQY
TRBJ1-1,-,TRBV25-1,ASREGMNTEAF
TRBJ2-7,TRBD1,TRBV7-9,ASKGADEQY
TRBJ2-7,-,TRBV19,ASSYPGEEQY
TRBJ2-1,-,TRBV19,AVGSSLSYNEQF
TRBJ1-5,-,TRBV27,ASSLSIRQPQH
TRBJ2-3,TRBD2,TRBV5-4,ASSTGLAGFTDTQY
TRBJ2-7,-,TRBV9,ASSGPNYEQY
TRBJ1-3,-,TRBV2,ASSGGSSGNTIY
TRBJ1-5,-,TRBV4-1,ASSLRKELGNQPQH
TRBJ2-7,TRBD1,TRBV4-1,ASSQEGTGFYEQY
TRBJ2-3,-,TRBV7-6,ASSPRPTDTQY
TRBJ1-2,TRBD1,TRBV11-2,ASSVDRASGYT
TRBJ2-7,-,TRBV27,ASSFGLTYEQY
TRBJ2-1,-,TRBV9,ASSVTNAGYNEQF
TRBJ2-7,TRBD1,TRBV27,ASSWTGDSYEQY
TRBJ2-7,TRBD2,TRBV28,ASSFSGGGILSYEQY
TRBJ2-7,-,TRBV7-9,ASSDRKYEQY
TRBJ2-3,-,TRBV4-1,ASSQHPLREITDTQY
TRBJ2-1,-,TRBV19,ASSLAGSYNEQF
TRBJ2-7,-,TRBV4-3,ASSQNRGLGHEQY
TRBJ2-1,TRBD2,TRBV14,ASSHAPGLAYLHEQF
TRBJ2-1,TRBD1,TRBV10-3,AIRGTESSYNEQF
TRBJ1-1,-,TRBV5-8,ASSLVRATEAF
TRBJ2-7,TRBD2,TRBV16,ASSPAGTSSYEQY
TRBJ2-3,TRBD2,TRBV27,ASSPLAGGRTDTQY
TRBJ2-7,-,TRBV7-8,ASSAVPTYEQY